The 7 T cell receptor beta chains reported below all come from one sample, sequenced in a study of technical replicates of blood from a handful of donors. The method was immunoSEQ multiplex PCR; TCRdb's version includes in-frame clones alone and lacks a portion of them. The sample carries some 84,000 clones, 91% recorded once. Material for sequencing was T cells isolated from PBMCs. The receptors derive from a human donor in good health.

CDR3 bases: TGTGCCAGCAGCCAAGATCAGGCAGGATCCTACGAGCAGTACTTC. Its translation: CASSQDQAGSYEQYF. The gene calls are TRBV4-2 and TRBJ2-7; D is unclear. Germline V gene lookup returns CDR1 LGHNA and CDR2 YNFKEQ. V was trimmed by 0 bases and J by 1 base, leaving 10 bases between them. The length of the CDR3 is 15 residues.

The rearrangement joins TRBV7-9 to TRBJ1-4; perhaps TRBD1 as D (6 bases). The CDR3 runs to 12 residues. V dropped 5 bases and J dropped 10 bases, with 11 bases sitting between them. Germline V gene data show CDR1 as SEHNR and CDR2 as FQNEAQ (reference sequence). CDR3 sequence reads: CASSAGEGKLFF. The CDR3 nucleotides are TGTGCCAGCAGCGCAGGGGAGGGAAAACTGTTTTTT.

About this clone itself: At the DNA level, this CDR3 is encoded by other sequences in the same sample as well. The V gene is TRBV6-5, the J gene TRBJ2-7, with a weak D call TRBD1 (6 bases). Germline values: CDR1 MNHEY, CDR2 SVGAGI. Trimming left V 6 bases short and J 3 bases short, with 6 bases between. The CDR3 is 11 amino acids. CDR3 bases: TGTGCCAGCAGACAGGGCTACGAGCAGTACTTC. It encodes CASRQGYEQYF.

The rearrangement uses TRBV5-1 and TRBJ2-2; 8 bases agree with TRBD1. The V gene's germline CDR1 is SGHRS and CDR2 YFSETQ. Germline trimming cut 2 bases from V and 4 bases from J; bases unmatched to any gene: 4. The CDR3 is made up of 15 amino acids. CDR3 sequence reads: CASSFRTGTTGELFF. CDR3 bases: TGCGCCAGCAGCTTCCGGACAGGGACCACCGGGGAGCTGTTTTTT.

The CDR3 loop reads CASSLGLGGGQPQHF. CDR3 nucleotides: TGTGCCAGCAGTTTAGGGTTGGGAGGCGGGCAGCCCCAGCATTTT. The genes are TRBV27 and TRBJ1-5; no clear D. The CDR3 contains 15 residues. Trimming left V 2 bases short and J 7 bases short, with 15 bases between. Germline lookup yields CDR1 MNHEY and CDR2 SMNVEV (reference sequence).

This clone was observed once. The chain employs TRBV7-3 and TRBJ2-3; D may be TRBD2 (5 bases). The CDR3 totals 16 residues. Germline values: CDR1 SGHTA, CDR2 FQGTGA. Trimming left V 5 bases short and J 2 bases short, with 17 bases between. In DNA form, the CDR3 reads TGTGCCAGCAGCACTTCACTAGGCCAGGTCACAGATACGCAGTATTTT. This sequence encodes CASSTSLGQVTDTQYF.

V usage is TRBV5-1 and J usage is TRBJ2-7; 9 nucleotides agree with TRBD2. This CDR3 is 15 amino acids long. Per germline, CDR1 SGHRS and CDR2 YFSETQ. Unmatched junction bases numbered 3, after V lost 0 bases and J lost 2 bases. The CDR3 sequence is CASSLGAGGPYEQYF. The CDR3 bases are TGCGCCAGCAGCTTGGGCGCGGGAGGGCCCTACGAGCAGTACTTC.